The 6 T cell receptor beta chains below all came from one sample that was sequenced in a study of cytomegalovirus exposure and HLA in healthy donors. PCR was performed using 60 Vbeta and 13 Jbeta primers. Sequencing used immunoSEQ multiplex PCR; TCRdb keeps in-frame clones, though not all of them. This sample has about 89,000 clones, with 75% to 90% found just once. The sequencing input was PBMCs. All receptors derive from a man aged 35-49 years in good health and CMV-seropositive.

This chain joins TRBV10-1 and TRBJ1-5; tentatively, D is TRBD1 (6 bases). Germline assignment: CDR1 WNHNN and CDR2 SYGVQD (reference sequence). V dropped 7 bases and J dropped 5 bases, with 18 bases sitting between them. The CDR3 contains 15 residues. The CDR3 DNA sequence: TGCGCCAGCATTTTAACGGGGGGGCAGGATCAGCCCCAGCATTTT. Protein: CASILTGGQDQPQHF.

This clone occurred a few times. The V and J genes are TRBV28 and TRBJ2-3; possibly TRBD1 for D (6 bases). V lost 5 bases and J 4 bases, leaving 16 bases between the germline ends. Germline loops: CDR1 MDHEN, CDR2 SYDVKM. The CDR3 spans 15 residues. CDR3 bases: TGTGCCAGCAGTGCATCCTCACAGGGACCAGATACGCAGTATTTT. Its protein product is CASSASSQGPDTQYF.

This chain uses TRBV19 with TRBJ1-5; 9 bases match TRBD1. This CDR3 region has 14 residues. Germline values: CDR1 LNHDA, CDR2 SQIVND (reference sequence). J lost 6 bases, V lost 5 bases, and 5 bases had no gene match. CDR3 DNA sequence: TGTGCCAGTAGTGTCGGACAGGGGTCTCAGCCCCAGCATTTT. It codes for CASSVGQGSQPQHF.

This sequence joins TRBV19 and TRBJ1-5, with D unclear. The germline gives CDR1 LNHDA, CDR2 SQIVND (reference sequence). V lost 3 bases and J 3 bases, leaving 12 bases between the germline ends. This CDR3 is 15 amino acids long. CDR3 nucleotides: TGTGCCAGTAGTATTAGCCAGTTGCTCAATCAGCCCCAGCATTTT. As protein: CASSISQLLNQPQHF.

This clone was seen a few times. The CDR3 DNA is TGTGCCAGCAGTGGGGGACAGGCTGTACAAGAGACCCAGTACTTC. It is translated as CASSGGQAVQETQYF. The chain is built from TRBV6-1 and TRBJ2-5; 8 positions match TRBD1. V was clipped by 4 bases and J by 2 bases; unmatched bases: 6. Germline lookup yields CDR1 MNHNS and CDR2 SASEGT. The CDR3 is 15 residues long.

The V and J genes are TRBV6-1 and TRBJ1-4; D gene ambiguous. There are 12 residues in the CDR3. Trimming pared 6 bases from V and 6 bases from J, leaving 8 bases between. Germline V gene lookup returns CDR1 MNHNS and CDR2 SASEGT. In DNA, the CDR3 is TGTGCCAGCAGCGAGGTGGATGAAAAACTGTTTTTT. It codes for CASSEVDEKLFF.